The sequence of this TCR beta chain was determined in a study of blood T cell repertoires in COVID-19. Participant ages covered roughly 18 to 89 years across 20 to 30 US areas. Participants' own reports of clinical history determined their cohort assignment. Only in-frame clones appear in the TCRdb table, and some are missing; sequencing was by immunoSEQ multiplex PCR. The sample lists roughly 41,000 clones, about 86% occurring once. This sequence was found in a woman in her 50s who had recovered from COVID-19. What was sequenced was PBMCs or T cells enriched from blood (not recorded which).

CDR3 nucleotides: TGTGCCAGTAGGAAGACAGGCGAAAACGAGCAGTACTTC. Translating gives CASRKTGENEQYF. The chain recombines TRBV19 with TRBJ2-7; D might be TRBD1 (6 bases). The V and J ends lost 6 bases and 5 bases respectively, with 14 bases between them. The germline CDR1 and CDR2 sequences are LNHDA and SQIVND (reference sequence). The CDR3 covers 13 residues.